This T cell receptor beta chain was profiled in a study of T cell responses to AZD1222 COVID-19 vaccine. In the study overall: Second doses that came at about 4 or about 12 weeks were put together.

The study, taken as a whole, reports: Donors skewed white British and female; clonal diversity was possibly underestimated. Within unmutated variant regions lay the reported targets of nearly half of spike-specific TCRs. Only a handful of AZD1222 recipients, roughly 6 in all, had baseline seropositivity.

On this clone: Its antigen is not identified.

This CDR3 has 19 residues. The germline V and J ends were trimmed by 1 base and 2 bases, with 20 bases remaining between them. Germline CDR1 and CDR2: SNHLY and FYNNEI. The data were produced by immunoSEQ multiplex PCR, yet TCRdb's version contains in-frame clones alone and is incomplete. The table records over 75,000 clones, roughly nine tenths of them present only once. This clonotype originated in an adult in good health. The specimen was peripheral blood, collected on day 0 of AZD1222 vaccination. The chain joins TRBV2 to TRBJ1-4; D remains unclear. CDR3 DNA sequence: TGTGCCAGCAGTGAAGGAGTTCGGGCCGGGTCCGGGACTAATGAAAAACTGTTTTTT. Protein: CASSEGVRAGSGTNEKLFF.